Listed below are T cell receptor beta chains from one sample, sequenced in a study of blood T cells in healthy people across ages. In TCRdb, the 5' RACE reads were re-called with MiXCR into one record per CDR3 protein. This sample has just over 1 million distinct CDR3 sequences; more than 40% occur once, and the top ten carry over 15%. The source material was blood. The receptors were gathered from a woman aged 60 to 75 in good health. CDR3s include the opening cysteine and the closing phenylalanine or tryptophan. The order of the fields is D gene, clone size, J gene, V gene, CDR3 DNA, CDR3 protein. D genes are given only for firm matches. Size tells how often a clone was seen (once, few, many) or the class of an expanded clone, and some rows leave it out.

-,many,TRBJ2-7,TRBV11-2,TGTGCCAGCAGCTCCAGGGTGCTAGGGAGCTCCTACAATGAGCAGTACTTC,CASSSRVLGSSYNEQYF
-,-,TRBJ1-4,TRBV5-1,TGCGCCAGCAGCTTGTATGGTCCCGTAGAGACGAATGAAAAACTGTTTTTT,CASSLYGPVETNEKLFF
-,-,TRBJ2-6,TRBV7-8,TGTGCCAGCAGCCCGAAGAGTAAGGCTGGGGCCAACGTCCTGACTTTC,CASSPKSKAGANVLTF
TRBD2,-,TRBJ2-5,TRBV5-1,TGCACCAGCAGCCCCGGGAGGGGGCAAGAGACCCAGTACTTC,CTSSPGRGQETQYF
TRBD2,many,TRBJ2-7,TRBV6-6,TGTGCCAGCAGTTCAATAGCGGGAGGTAAAAAGGAGCAGTACTTC,CASSSIAGGKKEQYF
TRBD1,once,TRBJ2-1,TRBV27,TGTGCCAGCAGGGTCGTAGCAGGGGGAAGGTACAAGGAGCAGTTCTTC,CASRVVAGGRYKEQFF
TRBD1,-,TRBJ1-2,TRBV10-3,TGTGCCATTGGAGAGGGACAGGGGTTTAGTGGCTACACCTTC,CAIGEGQGFSGYTF
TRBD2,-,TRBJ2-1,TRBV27,TGTGCCAGCAGACTAGCGGTCTCCTACAATGAGCAGTTCTTC,CASRLAVSYNEQFF
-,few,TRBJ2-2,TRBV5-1,TGCGCCAGCTGGAACACCGGGGAGCTGTTTTTT,CASWNTGELFF
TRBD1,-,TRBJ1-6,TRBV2,TGTGCCAGCAGAACAGGGGGTAATAATTCACCCCTCCACTTT,CASRTGGNNSPLHF
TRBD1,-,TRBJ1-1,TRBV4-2,TGTGCCAGCAGCCATACAGGGGGGGCAGGCACTGAAGCTTTCTTT,CASSHTGGAGTEAFF
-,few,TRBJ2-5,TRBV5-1,TGCGCCAGCAGCTTGCGTCTATGGTCGAACCGGCTCACGCTTCAAGAGACCCAGTACTTC,CASSLRLWSNRLTLQETQYF
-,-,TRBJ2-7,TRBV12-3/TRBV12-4,TGTGCCAGCAGTTTATGGCCTGACGTCCGCGAGCAGTACTTC,CASSLWPDVREQYF
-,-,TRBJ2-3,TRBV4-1,TGCGCCGGCAGCCAAGTCCGGGGAGGCACAGATACGCAGTATTTT,CAGSQVRGGTDTQYF
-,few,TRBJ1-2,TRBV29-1,TGCAGCGTTAGGAGGGAGAATGGCTACACCTTC,CSVRRENGYTF
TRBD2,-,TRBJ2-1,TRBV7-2,TGTGCCAGCAGCCTTTTAGGGACTAGCGGGAGCTGGGATGAGCAGTTCTTC,CASSLLGTSGSWDEQFF
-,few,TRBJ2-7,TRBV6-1,TGTGCCAGCAGTGAAGGCGGGGACGGATTTTCCTACGAGCAGTACTTC,CASSEGGDGFSYEQYF
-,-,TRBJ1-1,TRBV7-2,TGTGCCAGCAGCTTAGTACGGGGGGCGGCTTTCTTT,CASSLVRGAAFF
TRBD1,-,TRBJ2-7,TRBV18,TGTGCCAGCTCATCCCAGGGGGCTGGGTACTACGAGCAGTACTTC,CASSSQGAGYYEQYF
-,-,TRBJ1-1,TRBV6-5,TGTGCCAGCAGTTTGACCGAAGCCAACACTGAAGCTTTCTTT,CASSLTEANTEAFF
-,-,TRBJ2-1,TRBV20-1,TGCAGTGCTAGCTGGTATGGGACGGGGTTCTTC,CSASWYGTGFF
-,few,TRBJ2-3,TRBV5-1,TGCGCCAGCAGCCCCGTGAGGGGGGTCAACACAGATACGCAGTATTTT,CASSPVRGVNTDTQYF
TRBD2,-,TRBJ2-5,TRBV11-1,TGTGCCAGCAGCCGGGGACTAGCGGGCAAAAAAGAGACCCAGTACTTC,CASSRGLAGKKETQYF
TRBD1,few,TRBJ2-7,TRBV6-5,TGTGCCAGCAGTTACTGGGGCAGGACAGGCTCCTACGAGCAGTACTTC,CASSYWGRTGSYEQYF
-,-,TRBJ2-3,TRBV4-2,TGTGCCAGCAGCCAAGAAATTGGACACAGGGTCACAGATACGCAGTATTTT,CASSQEIGHRVTDTQYF
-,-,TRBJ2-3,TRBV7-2,TGTGCCAGCAGCCGGCGAAAGAAGATGCCCGCTAGCACAGATACGCAGTATTTT,CASSRRKKMPASTDTQYF
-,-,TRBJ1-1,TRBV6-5,TGTGCCAGCAGAAGCCCCCACAGGCGGAACACTGAAGCTTTCTTT,CASRSPHRRNTEAFF